A selection of T cell receptor beta chains follows, all from one sample in a study of blood T cells in healthy people across ages. One entry per CDR3 protein results from TCRdb running MiXCR on the 5' RACE reads. Of approximately 1,000,000 distinct CDR3 sequences in the sample, 40% to 45% are singletons; the top ten hold 18%. What was sequenced was blood. The source is an older woman in good health. Both conserved end residues are part of each CDR3. D genes are given only for firm matches. Clone size is not always given. Where it is, it says once, few, many or a class for expanded clones.

NA	TRBJ2-1	NA	TRBV21-1	TGTGCCAGCAGCAAAGGTCAGGGGGCCTTTTTTTACAATGAGCAGTTCTTC	CASSKGQGAFFYNEQFF
NA	TRBJ2-5	many	TRBV29-1	TGCAGCGTTGAAGATGAGCTAGGTGTACAAGAGACCCAGTACTTC	CSVEDELGVQETQYF
TRBD2	TRBJ2-7	many	TRBV5-1	TGTGCCAGCAGCTTGACTAGCGGATCCTACGAGCAGTACTTC	CASSLTSGSYEQYF
NA	TRBJ2-1	NA	TRBV12-3/TRBV12-4	TGTGCCAGCGGGCCCTGGGATGAGCAGTTCTTC	CASGPWDEQFF
TRBD1	TRBJ2-1	few	TRBV29-1	TGCAGCGTTGAAGGACTCGGGACAGGGGCCGATAAGCAGTTCTTC	CSVEGLGTGADKQFF
TRBD1	TRBJ1-1	NA	TRBV5-1	TGCGCCAGCAGCTTGGGGGGGGGACAGCGGAACACTGAAGCTTTCTTT	CASSLGGGQRNTEAFF
TRBD2	TRBJ2-3	NA	TRBV2	TGTGCCAGCAGCACCCCTCTAGCGGGAGGCCATACAGATACGCAGTATTTT	CASSTPLAGGHTDTQYF
NA	TRBJ2-6	NA	TRBV7-6	TGTGCCAGCAGCTTAGTGGTTGGGGGAACTGGGGCCAACGTCCTGACTTTC	CASSLVVGGTGANVLTF
TRBD2	TRBJ2-5	NA	TRBV4-2	TGTGCCAGCAGCCCGAATAGCGGGAAAATTGGGTCCTACGGTGAGACCCAGTACTTC	CASSPNSGKIGSYGETQYF
TRBD2	TRBJ2-7	NA	TRBV27	TGTGCCAGCAGTCCTGGGACTAGCGAGGGCTACGAGCAGTACTTC	CASSPGTSEGYEQYF
NA	TRBJ1-5	NA	TRBV6-2/TRBV6-3	TGTGCCAGCAGTTATCCGAGGGGCAATCAGCCCCAGCATTTT	CASSYPRGNQPQHF
NA	TRBJ2-1	few	TRBV6-5	TGTGCCAGCAGTTACGTTTCTAGCCCGCTGTACAATGAGCAGTTCTTC	CASSYVSSPLYNEQFF
NA	TRBJ1-4	once	TRBV2	TGTGCCAGCAGTGTATCTTGGACTAATGAAAAACTGTTTTTT	CASSVSWTNEKLFF
NA	TRBJ2-1	few	TRBV6-2/TRBV6-3	TGTGCCAGCAGCCCCTGGAGGGGCAGAGAGCAGTTCTTC	CASSPWRGREQFF
TRBD2	TRBJ2-1	NA	TRBV20-1	TGCAGTGCCGAGGGACTAGCGGTCTACAATGAGCAGTTCTTC	CSAEGLAVYNEQFF
NA	TRBJ1-4	NA	TRBV4-2	TGTGCCAGCAGCCAAGAGGAGGGTCTAACTCACACTAATGAAAAACTGTTTTTT	CASSQEEGLTHTNEKLFF
NA	TRBJ2-7	once	TRBV2	TGTGCCAGCAGTGCTATCACTTCCACCTACGAGCAGTACTTC	CASSAITSTYEQYF
NA	TRBJ1-5	NA	TRBV20-1	TGCAGTGCTAGAACCCCCGGGGCACGCCGGAGGGCTCAGCCCCAGCATTTT	CSARTPGARRRAQPQHF
NA	TRBJ2-7	NA	TRBV2	TGTGCCAGACAAGATGCCGCCCGGGCCCCCTACGAGCAGTACTTC	CARQDAARAPYEQYF
TRBD1	TRBJ1-2	NA	TRBV18	TGTGCCAGCTCTTTTAGGACAGGATCGACTGGGGGCTACACCTTC	CASSFRTGSTGGYTF
TRBD1	TRBJ1-1	NA	TRBV12-3/TRBV12-4	TGTGCCAGCAGTTTCACAGGGGGAAACACTGAAGCTTTCTTT	CASSFTGGNTEAFF
NA	TRBJ2-5	NA	TRBV5-6	TGTACCAGCAGCTTGGCCAGCATGGAGACCCAGTACTTC	CTSSLASMETQYF
NA	TRBJ2-4	few	TRBV9	TGTGCCAGCAGCGTAGGGGTAGGGAATAACATTCAGTACTTC	CASSVGVGNNIQYF
TRBD1	TRBJ1-5	few	TRBV6-2/TRBV6-3	TGTGCCAGCAGCTCCTGGCAGGGGACAGGGAACCCTCAGCCCCAGCATTTT	CASSSWQGTGNPQPQHF
NA	TRBJ2-7	NA	TRBV20-1	TGCAGTGCTAGGGGAGGCCTCGGGGTCTCCTACGAGCAGTACTTC	CSARGGLGVSYEQYF
TRBD1	TRBJ2-1	many	TRBV29-1	TGCAGCGTTGTCGGGACAGCTAAACAATACAATGAGCAGTTCTTC	CSVVGTAKQYNEQFF
NA	TRBJ1-6	NA	TRBV27	TGTGCCAGCAGCCCCCTCGGGCCGAGCTCCTATAATTCACCCCTCCACTTT	CASSPLGPSSYNSPLHF
NA	TRBJ2-5	NA	TRBV29-1	TGCAGCTCTGCTCCGGGGGCAGGGGGAAGGAAGACCCAGTACTTC	CSSAPGAGGRKTQYF
NA	TRBJ2-5	few	TRBV6-5	TGTGCCAGCAGTTATCAGGGGACCCAGTACTTC	CASSYQGTQYF
NA	TRBJ2-1	NA	TRBV7-9	TGTGCCAGCAGCCCCCGGTTAGGGACCTACAATGAGCAGTTCTTC	CASSPRLGTYNEQFF
NA	TRBJ1-1	once	TRBV12-3/TRBV12-4	TGTGCCAGCAGTTGGAATGGGATGGTGAACACTGAAGCTTTCTTT	CASSWNGMVNTEAFF
NA	TRBJ1-2	many	TRBV4-1	TGCGCCAGCCTACAGGGAGACTATGGCTACACCTTC	CASLQGDYGYTF
NA	TRBJ2-3	few	TRBV24-1	TGTGCCACCAGTGACCGATACAACACAGATACGCAGTATTTT	CATSDRYNTDTQYF
TRBD1	TRBJ1-2	NA	TRBV2	TGTGCCAGCAACAGAAGGGGGCATGGCTACACCTTC	CASNRRGHGYTF
NA	TRBJ1-5	NA	TRBV10-3	TGTGCCATCAGTGAGTCACCTTATGATCAGCCCCAGCATTTT	CAISESPYDQPQHF
NA	TRBJ2-3	few	TRBV7-2	TGTGCCAGCAGCTTAGCGCTCCGGGCAGATACGCAGTATTTT	CASSLALRADTQYF
NA	TRBJ1-1	few	TRBV29-1	TGCAGCGTTGAACACGCAGGGTCCAACACTGAAGCTTTCTTT	CSVEHAGSNTEAFF
NA	TRBJ2-3	NA	TRBV27	TGTGCCAGCAGTTTAAGTCGCCGGGGCACAGATACGCAGTATTTT	CASSLSRRGTDTQYF
NA	TRBJ2-1	NA	TRBV10-3	TGTGCCATCAGTGAGGGGGCCCTCCCCAATGTTGGGCAGTTCTTC	CAISEGALPNVGQFF
NA	TRBJ1-2	NA	TRBV7-2	TGTGCCAGCAGCTTCAGTGACAGCTATGGCTACACCTTC	CASSFSDSYGYTF
TRBD1	TRBJ2-1	few	TRBV3-1	TGTGCCAGCAGCCAGCCTACAGGGGGCGGTGAGCAGTTCTTC	CASSQPTGGGEQFF
NA	TRBJ2-6	NA	TRBV3-1	TGTGCCAGCAGCCACATCGGGGGTAGAGGGGCCAACGTCCTGACTTTC	CASSHIGGRGANVLTF
NA	TRBJ1-2	few	TRBV3-1	TGTGCCAGCAGCCAAATACAGGGCGCCCCTCTCTATGGCTACACCTTC	CASSQIQGAPLYGYTF
TRBD2	TRBJ2-7	few	TRBV29-1	TGCAGCGTTGAAGCCCCCAGCGGGAGTATCTACGAGCAGTACTTC	CSVEAPSGSIYEQYF
NA	TRBJ2-3	once	TRBV2	TGTGCCAGCAGTGCCGCCCCACTAGGCCAAGATACGCAGTATTTT	CASSAAPLGQDTQYF
NA	TRBJ2-7	few	TRBV14	TGTGCCAGCAGCCAAACGGGGGCCTCCTACGAGCAGTACTTC	CASSQTGASYEQYF
NA	TRBJ2-7	few	TRBV29-1	TGCAGCGTTGGGACTACCCCCTACGAGCAGTACTTC	CSVGTTPYEQYF
TRBD2	TRBJ2-3	NA	TRBV4-1	TGCGCCAGCAGCCAAGAGGGAGCGGGAGAAGGAACAGATACGCAGTATTTT	CASSQEGAGEGTDTQYF
TRBD1	TRBJ2-5	NA	TRBV5-1	TGCGCCAGCAGCTTGGCTGACAGGGCGGGGACCCAGTACTTC	CASSLADRAGTQYF
NA	TRBJ2-1	NA	TRBV24-1	TGTGCCACCAGTGACCCGGGATCAGCGAACAATGAGCAGTTCTTC	CATSDPGSANNEQFF
TRBD2	TRBJ2-7	many	TRBV5-1	TGCGCCAGCAGCTTGGGCCTAGCGGTTTACAATGAGCAGTACTTC	CASSLGLAVYNEQYF
NA	TRBJ2-7	few	TRBV10-2	TGCGCCAGCGGGCACTGGCGGGTTCCGTCCTACGAGCAGTACTTC	CASGHWRVPSYEQYF
TRBD2	TRBJ2-7	few	TRBV12-3/TRBV12-4	TGTGCCAGCAGTTCGGCGGGGGGGCGGTACGAGCAGTACTTC	CASSSAGGRYEQYF